The clone carrying this T cell receptor (beta chain) came up many times. Germline and junction disagree at one end, which may indicate a read error. The cDNA came from 5'RACE with 10-nucleotide random UMIs. Via MiXCR, TCRdb re-called the 5' RACE reads, giving one row per CDR3 protein. The repertoire includes about 65,000 distinct CDR3 sequences, around 4% of them detected once, and about 2.4% sits in the top ten. The record originates from a study of neurological immune-mediated disorders. This CDR3 is built from 14 residues. Germline V CDR1 and CDR2: MNHEY, SVGAGI. The TCR was taken from a man aged 50 to 59 with multiple sclerosis. The sample taken for sequencing was PBMCs. This sequence joins TRBV6-5 and TRBJ1-5, with D possibly being TRBD1 (5 bases). The CDR3 is CASSYGQGNQPQNF. The DNA for the CDR3 is TGTGCCAGCAGTTACGGGCAGGGCAATCAGCCCCAGAATTTT.